This T cell receptor beta chain was retrieved from a study of T cell repertoires in cytomegalovirus infection. About the research overall: A matching HLA type, together with CMV infection, was signaled by public TCR beta signatures. Overall study results and limits: The response measured ex vivo was dominated by TCR beta clonotypes (HLA-C-restricted and CMV-specific). Totalled public TCR beta family frequency picked out people who carried CMV plus the relevant HLA.

This clonotype was recorded many times. Its antigen remains unknown. Trimming removed 3 bases from V and 11 bases from J, with 14 bases in between. Per the germline V gene, CDR1 is SGHVS and CDR2 is FNYEAQ. This CDR3 spans 14 amino acids. MiXCR, applied by TCRdb to the reads, yields one record per CDR3 protein. The sample shows around 260,000 distinct CDR3 sequences, about 23% of them seen only once. Source material: PBMCs. This TCR came from a human donor in good health (CMV status not recorded). Some clones in this sample may be carry-over from other donors' samples. This chain links TRBV7-6 with TRBJ1-6; no reliable D call. The CDR3: CASSLDRMGTPLHF. The DNA of the CDR3 is TGTGCCAGCAGCTTGGACCGTATGGGGACACCCCTCCACTTT.